A selection of T cell receptor beta chains follows, all from one sample in a study of CD8+ T cells in alopecia areata. Generated by immunoSEQ multiplex PCR, the TCRdb table keeps only in-frame clones and is missing some. This sample carries 270,000 or so clones, roughly 64% of them seen once, and the ten largest clones take under 2%. This sample comprised CD4+ T cells sorted from blood, obtained at week 24, from a patient treated with tofacitinib. These receptors were obtained from a human donor with alopecia areata. The CDR3 runs from the conserved cysteine through the conserved F or W. A D gene is named only where the DNA matches it firmly. Clone size, where shown, is once, few, many, or a class for clones that have expanded.

CDR3nt: TGCAGCGTTGATACGGGGAGCACAGATACGCAGTATTTT
CDR3aa: CSVDTGSTDTQYF
len: 13
abundance: few
d_gene: -
v_gene: TRBV29-1
j_gene: TRBJ2-3

CDR3nt: TGTGCCAGCAGCCTGACGGGCACTGAAGCTTTCTTT
CDR3aa: CASSLTGTEAFF
len: 12
abundance: -
d_gene: -
v_gene: TRBV4-2
j_gene: TRBJ1-1

CDR3nt: TGTGCCAGCAGATTCCTCGGGCCCGGCCCTGAGACCCAGTACTTC
CDR3aa: CASRFLGPGPETQYF
len: 15
abundance: -
d_gene: -
v_gene: TRBV6-5
j_gene: TRBJ2-5

CDR3nt: TGCGGAGCTCCTCCCAGGGCGTATAGCAATCAGCCCCAGCATTTT
CDR3aa: CGAPPRAYSNQPQHF
len: 15
abundance: -
d_gene: -
v_gene: TRBV29-1
j_gene: TRBJ1-5

CDR3nt: TGTGCCAGCAACGGTCGGCGGGGGGGGCGAGAGACCCAGTACTTC
CDR3aa: CASNGRRGGRETQYF
len: 15
abundance: -
d_gene: TRBD2
v_gene: TRBV27
j_gene: TRBJ2-5

CDR3nt: TGCGCCAGCGGGAGAGCCCTCACGAAGGGAAAGACGGGCACTGAAGCTTTCTTT
CDR3aa: CASGRALTKGKTGTEAFF
len: 18
abundance: -
d_gene: -
v_gene: TRBV4-1
j_gene: TRBJ1-1

CDR3nt: TGTGCCAGCAGTGAGACAGGTAATCATCAGCCCCAGCATTTT
CDR3aa: CASSETGNHQPQHF
len: 14
abundance: -
d_gene: -
v_gene: TRBV6-1
j_gene: TRBJ1-5

CDR3nt: TGTGCCAGTAAGGGGACAGGGAGTGGCTACACCTTC
CDR3aa: CASKGTGSGYTF
len: 12
abundance: -
d_gene: TRBD1
v_gene: TRBV6-6
j_gene: TRBJ1-2

CDR3nt: TGTGCCAGCAGCTTGGGTGGGGGCGTCACTAATGAAAAACTGTTTTTT
CDR3aa: CASSLGGGVTNEKLFF
len: 16
abundance: -
d_gene: -
v_gene: TRBV5-6
j_gene: TRBJ1-4

CDR3nt: TGTGCCACCAGCATGGGACGGAGAGAGACCCAGTACTTC
CDR3aa: CATSMGRRETQYF
len: 13
abundance: -
d_gene: -
v_gene: TRBV15
j_gene: TRBJ2-5

CDR3nt: TGCAGCGTTGATGAGGGCAGGGAGACTGAAGCTTTCTTT
CDR3aa: CSVDEGRETEAFF
len: 13
abundance: -
d_gene: -
v_gene: TRBV29-1
j_gene: TRBJ1-1

CDR3nt: TGTGCCAGCAGTACCTTTTCCTACGAGCAGTACTTC
CDR3aa: CASSTFSYEQYF
len: 12
abundance: few
d_gene: -
v_gene: TRBV6-6
j_gene: TRBJ2-7

CDR3nt: TGTGCCAGCAGCGGTACGGGACAGGGAGGATCACCCCTCCACTTT
CDR3aa: CASSGTGQGGSPLHF
len: 15
abundance: -
d_gene: TRBD1
v_gene: TRBV9
j_gene: TRBJ1-6

CDR3nt: TGCGCCAGCAGCTTGGCTGGGTACCAAGAGACCCAGTACTTC
CDR3aa: CASSLAGYQETQYF
len: 14
abundance: -
d_gene: -
v_gene: TRBV5-1
j_gene: TRBJ2-5

CDR3nt: TGTGCCAGCAGCTTAGCTCGGGCTAGCACAGATACGCAGTATTTT
CDR3aa: CASSLARASTDTQYF
len: 15
abundance: -
d_gene: -
v_gene: TRBV7-6
j_gene: TRBJ2-3

CDR3nt: TGCAGCGCACCGGGACTAGCGGGCACAGATACGCAGTATTTT
CDR3aa: CSAPGLAGTDTQYF
len: 14
abundance: few
d_gene: TRBD2
v_gene: TRBV29-1
j_gene: TRBJ2-3

CDR3nt: TGTGCCAGCAGCTTAGTGGGGAACGATGAAGCTTTCTTT
CDR3aa: CASSLVGNDEAFF
len: 13
abundance: few
d_gene: -
v_gene: TRBV7-2
j_gene: TRBJ1-1

CDR3nt: TGTGCCAGCAGCGTTGAGGGCCAAGCTGGAAACACCATATATTTT
CDR3aa: CASSVEGQAGNTIYF
len: 15
abundance: -
d_gene: -
v_gene: TRBV9
j_gene: TRBJ1-3

CDR3nt: TGTGCCTGGAGTGTCGGGAAAGACTCTGGAAACACCATATATTTT
CDR3aa: CAWSVGKDSGNTIYF
len: 15
abundance: -
d_gene: -
v_gene: TRBV30
j_gene: TRBJ1-3

CDR3nt: TGTGCCAGCAGCTTGTGGGACAGGAACTACTATGGCTACACCTTC
CDR3aa: CASSLWDRNYYGYTF
len: 15
abundance: -
d_gene: TRBD1
v_gene: TRBV5-6
j_gene: TRBJ1-2

CDR3nt: TGTGCCAGCAGTTTGGGTTCGGGGGGCTTCGGGAATTCACCCCTCCACTTT
CDR3aa: CASSLGSGGFGNSPLHF
len: 17
abundance: -
d_gene: -
v_gene: TRBV28
j_gene: TRBJ1-6

CDR3nt: TGTGCTAGCAGCTTAGACCGAAACACTGAAGCTTTCTTT
CDR3aa: CASSLDRNTEAFF
len: 13
abundance: -
d_gene: -
v_gene: TRBV7-7
j_gene: TRBJ1-1

CDR3nt: TGTGCCACGGGTGGGAACGATAATTCACCCCTCCACTTT
CDR3aa: CATGGNDNSPLHF
len: 13
abundance: few
d_gene: -
v_gene: TRBV10-3
j_gene: TRBJ1-6

CDR3nt: TGCGCCAGCAGCGTATTAGCGGGGAGCCAAGAGACCCAGTACTTC
CDR3aa: CASSVLAGSQETQYF
len: 15
abundance: -
d_gene: TRBD2
v_gene: TRBV5-1
j_gene: TRBJ2-5

CDR3nt: TGTGCCTGGAGTGTTGTCCTAGCGGGGGCCAACGAGCAGTACTTC
CDR3aa: CAWSVVLAGANEQYF
len: 15
abundance: -
d_gene: TRBD2
v_gene: TRBV30
j_gene: TRBJ2-7

CDR3nt: TGCGCCAGCAGCCAAGGAGGGTGGGGCTCCACCTACGAGCAGTACTTC
CDR3aa: CASSQGGWGSTYEQYF
len: 16
abundance: -
d_gene: -
v_gene: TRBV4-1
j_gene: TRBJ2-7

CDR3nt: TGTGCCATCAGTGAGGCCGGGGGGGCCAGGGATACGCAGTATTTT
CDR3aa: CAISEAGGARDTQYF
len: 15
abundance: -
d_gene: TRBD2
v_gene: TRBV10-3
j_gene: TRBJ2-3

CDR3nt: TGTGCCAGCAGCTTCGAGGGAGGTGGCTACACCTTC
CDR3aa: CASSFEGGGYTF
len: 12
abundance: -
d_gene: -
v_gene: TRBV7-9
j_gene: TRBJ1-2

CDR3nt: TGCGCCAGCAGCCAAGAGAAATACAATGAGCAGTTCTTC
CDR3aa: CASSQEKYNEQFF
len: 13
abundance: -
d_gene: -
v_gene: TRBV4-1
j_gene: TRBJ2-1

CDR3nt: TGTGCCAGCAGTACAGACAGGGCCTCAGAAGCTTTCTTT
CDR3aa: CASSTDRASEAFF
len: 13
abundance: few
d_gene: TRBD1
v_gene: TRBV6-5
j_gene: TRBJ1-1

CDR3nt: TGTGCCAGCAGATTCGCTAGCCGTCAAGAGACCCAGTACTTC
CDR3aa: CASRFASRQETQYF
len: 14
abundance: few
d_gene: -
v_gene: TRBV6-5
j_gene: TRBJ2-5

CDR3nt: TGCAGCGTTGGTGCCGGGACAGGGAATCAGCCCCAGCATTTT
CDR3aa: CSVGAGTGNQPQHF
len: 14
abundance: -
d_gene: TRBD1
v_gene: TRBV29-1
j_gene: TRBJ1-5

CDR3nt: TGCAGCGTTGTAACAGGACCCAACACCGGGGAGCTGTTTTTT
CDR3aa: CSVVTGPNTGELFF
len: 14
abundance: -
d_gene: -
v_gene: TRBV29-1
j_gene: TRBJ2-2

CDR3nt: TGTGCCTGGAGTGGGGGAGGATATGGCTACACCTTC
CDR3aa: CAWSGGGYGYTF
len: 12
abundance: -
d_gene: -
v_gene: TRBV30
j_gene: TRBJ1-2

CDR3nt: TGTGCCAGCAGCCAGGGCAGTGCGGGAGAGACCCAGTACTTC
CDR3aa: CASSQGSAGETQYF
len: 14
abundance: -
d_gene: -
v_gene: TRBV7-2
j_gene: TRBJ2-5